This T cell receptor (beta chain) comes out of a study of cytomegalovirus exposure and HLA in healthy donors. Study-wide points: That first-cohort TCR clusters tended to co-occur in the 90 to 150 validation repertoires was found in a later analysis.

This table comes from immunoSEQ multiplex PCR, and its TCRdb copy is limited to in-frame clones, with some not included. This table has about 150,000 clones, 75% to 90% appearing once. Of note for this clone: Its antigen is unknown.

Germline CDR1 reads SGHRS; CDR2 reads YFSETQ. This CDR3 region has 16 residues. The V gene end was trimmed by 4 bases and the J gene end by 3 bases; junction bases not matched to a gene: 9. This rearrangement joins TRBV5-1 to TRBJ2-1; TRBD2 aligns across 8 bases. The source of this sequence is a woman under 40 in good health and CMV-seropositive. The sample consisted of PBMCs. CDR3 protein: CASSPGVAGSYNEQFF. The CDR3 DNA follows: TGCGCCAGCAGCCCCGGAGTAGCGGGAAGCTACAATGAGCAGTTCTTC.